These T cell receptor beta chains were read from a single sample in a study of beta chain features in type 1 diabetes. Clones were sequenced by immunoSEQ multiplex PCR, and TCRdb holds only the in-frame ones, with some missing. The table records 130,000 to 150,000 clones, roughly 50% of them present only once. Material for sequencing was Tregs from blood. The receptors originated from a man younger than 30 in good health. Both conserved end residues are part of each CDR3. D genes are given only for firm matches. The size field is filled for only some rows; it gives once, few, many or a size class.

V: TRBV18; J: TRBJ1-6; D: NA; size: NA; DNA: TGTGCCAGCTCACCACGGCCGCAGGGTCCAATTGGTGCGTCCTATAATTCACCCCTCCACTTT; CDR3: CASSPRPQGPIGASYNSPLHF
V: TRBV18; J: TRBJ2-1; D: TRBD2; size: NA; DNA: TGTGCCAGCTCACCAGGGACTAGCAGCTACAATGAGCAGTTCTTC; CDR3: CASSPGTSSYNEQFF
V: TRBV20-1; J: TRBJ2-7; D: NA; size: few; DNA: TGCAGTGGCCTGACAGCCTACGAGCAGTACTTC; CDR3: CSGLTAYEQYF
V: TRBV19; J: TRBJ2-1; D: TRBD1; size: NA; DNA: TGTGCCAGTAGTAGCCGGGACAGTACCTACAATGAGCAGTTCTTC; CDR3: CASSSRDSTYNEQFF
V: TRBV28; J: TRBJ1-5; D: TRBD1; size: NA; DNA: TGTGCCAGCAGTATACCGGGACAGGGGACCGATCAGCCCCAGCATTTT; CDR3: CASSIPGQGTDQPQHF
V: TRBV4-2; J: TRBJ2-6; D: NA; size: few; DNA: TGTGCCAGCAGCCAGGGGATAACGGGCAGGGCCTACTCTGGGGCCAACGTCCTGACTTTC; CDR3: CASSQGITGRAYSGANVLTF
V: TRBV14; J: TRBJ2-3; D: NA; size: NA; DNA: TGTGCCAGCAGTTTTACAGGGTCAGATACGCAGTATTTT; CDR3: CASSFTGSDTQYF
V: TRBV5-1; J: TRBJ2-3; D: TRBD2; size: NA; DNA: TGCGCCAGCAGCGTGACTAGCGGGAGGGCCGGAGATACGCAGTATTTT; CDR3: CASSVTSGRAGDTQYF
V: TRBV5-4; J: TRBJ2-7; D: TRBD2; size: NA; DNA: TGTGCCAGCAGCTTGGGGACTAGCGGGATCTGGGAGCAGTACTTC; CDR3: CASSLGTSGIWEQYF
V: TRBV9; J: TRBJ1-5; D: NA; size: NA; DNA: TGTGCCAGCAGCGCCTCGGGGAGCAATCAGCCCCAGCATTTT; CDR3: CASSASGSNQPQHF
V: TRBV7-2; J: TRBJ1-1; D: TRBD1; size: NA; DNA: TGTGCCAGCAGCTTAATGACAGGGGGGACTGAAGCTTTCTTT; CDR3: CASSLMTGGTEAFF
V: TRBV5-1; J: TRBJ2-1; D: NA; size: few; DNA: TGCGCCAGCAGCTGGATAGGAGACTACAATGAGCAGTTCTTC; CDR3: CASSWIGDYNEQFF
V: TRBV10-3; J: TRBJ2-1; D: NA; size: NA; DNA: TGTGCCATCAGGTTAGGAGGGCTGTCATACAATGAGCAGTTCTTC; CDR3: CAIRLGGLSYNEQFF
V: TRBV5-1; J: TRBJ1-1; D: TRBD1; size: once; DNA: TGCGCCAGCAGCGGACAGGGAAACACTGAAGCTTTCTTT; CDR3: CASSGQGNTEAFF
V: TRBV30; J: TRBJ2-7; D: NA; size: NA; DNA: TGTGCCTGGGGCAGCAGGGGAACCTACGAGCAGTACTTC; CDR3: CAWGSRGTYEQYF
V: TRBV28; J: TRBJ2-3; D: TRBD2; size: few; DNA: TGTGCCAGCGCCACAAGGCCGGGACTAGCGAGGAAGGCAGATACGCAGTATTTT; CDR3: CASATRPGLARKADTQYF
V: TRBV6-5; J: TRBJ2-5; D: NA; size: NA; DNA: TGTGCCAGCAGTTGGACTCCCCGGGAGACCCAGTACTTC; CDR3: CASSWTPRETQYF
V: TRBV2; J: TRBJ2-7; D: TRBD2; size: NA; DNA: TGTGCCAGCAGTGAGCGTGGTCAGGCTAGCGGCTACGAGCAGTACTTC; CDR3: CASSERGQASGYEQYF
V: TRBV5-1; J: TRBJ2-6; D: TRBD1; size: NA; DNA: TGCGCCAGCAGCCTGGGGACAGGATTCTCTGGGGCCAACGTCCTGACTTTC; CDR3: CASSLGTGFSGANVLTF
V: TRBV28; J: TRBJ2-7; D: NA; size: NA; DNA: TGTGCCAGCAGGGGTTGGGGGACTCTGTACGAGCAGTACTTC; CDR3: CASRGWGTLYEQYF
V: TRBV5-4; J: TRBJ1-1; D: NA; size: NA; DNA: TGTGCCAGCAGTTTCAGGATGAACACTGAAGCTTTCTTT; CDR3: CASSFRMNTEAFF
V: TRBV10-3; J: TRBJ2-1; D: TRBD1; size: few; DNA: TGTGCCATCAGCACAGACAGGGCCCCCTACAATGAGCAGTTCTTC; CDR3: CAISTDRAPYNEQFF
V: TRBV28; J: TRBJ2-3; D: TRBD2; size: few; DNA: TGTGCCAGCAGTTTTACTAGCGGGAGGGCCGTAGATACGCAGTATTTT; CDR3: CASSFTSGRAVDTQYF
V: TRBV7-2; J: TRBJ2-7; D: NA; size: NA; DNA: TGTGCCAGCAGCTTAGGGACACTGTACTACGAGCAGTACTTC; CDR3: CASSLGTLYYEQYF
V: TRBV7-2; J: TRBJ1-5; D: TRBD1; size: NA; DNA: TGTGCCAGCAGCCCAGGGACAGGGTGGGTTGTAGATCAGCCCCAGCATTTT; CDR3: CASSPGTGWVVDQPQHF
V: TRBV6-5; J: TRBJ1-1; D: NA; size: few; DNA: TGTGCCAGCAGCCGGGGGAACACTGAAGCTTTCTTT; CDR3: CASSRGNTEAFF
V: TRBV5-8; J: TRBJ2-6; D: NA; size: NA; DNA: TGTGCCAGCAGCTTGGGGCCGGGACACTCTGGGGCCAACGTCCTGACTTTC; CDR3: CASSLGPGHSGANVLTF
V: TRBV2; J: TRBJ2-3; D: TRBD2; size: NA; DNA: TGTGCCAGATCCGAGACTAGCGCAAGCACAGATACGCAGTATTTT; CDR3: CARSETSASTDTQYF
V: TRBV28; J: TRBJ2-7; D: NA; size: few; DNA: TGTGCCAGTCTTGGCCCCAACGTCTACGAGCAGTACTTC; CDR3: CASLGPNVYEQYF
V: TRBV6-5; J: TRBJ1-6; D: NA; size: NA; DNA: TGTGCCACGCAGGGGAGAGGCGGTTCACCCCTCCACTTT; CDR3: CATQGRGGSPLHF
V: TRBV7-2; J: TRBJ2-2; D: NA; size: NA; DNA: TGTGCCAGCAGCTTAGGGCCTTACACCGGGGAGCTGTTTTTT; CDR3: CASSLGPYTGELFF
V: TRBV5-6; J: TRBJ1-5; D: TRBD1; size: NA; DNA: TGTGCCAGCAGCTTGAGGGGGCCATCCAATCAGCCCCAGCATTTT; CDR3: CASSLRGPSNQPQHF
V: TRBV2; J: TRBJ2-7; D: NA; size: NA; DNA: TGTGCCAGCAGTGAAGGGAGAAATCACGAGCAGTACTTC; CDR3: CASSEGRNHEQYF
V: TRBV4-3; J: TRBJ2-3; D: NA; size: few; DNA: TGCGCCAGCAGCCAAGAGTGGACAGCAACAGATACGCAGTATTTT; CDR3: CASSQEWTATDTQYF
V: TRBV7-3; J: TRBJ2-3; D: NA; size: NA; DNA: TGTGCCAGCAGCCGGACTTGGGCAGATACGCAGTATTTT; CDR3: CASSRTWADTQYF
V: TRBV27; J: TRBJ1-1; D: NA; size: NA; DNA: TGTGCCAGCAGTTTATTAGGGGCCCCTTTGAACACTGAAGCTTTCTTT; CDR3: CASSLLGAPLNTEAFF
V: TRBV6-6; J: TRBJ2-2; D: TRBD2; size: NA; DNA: TGTGCCAGCAGTCAACCACTGCGGGAGTTGTTTTTT; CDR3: CASSQPLRELFF
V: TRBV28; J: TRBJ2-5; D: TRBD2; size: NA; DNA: TGTGCCAGCAGTTTTACTAGCGGGAGTTTTGAGACCCAGTACTTC; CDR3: CASSFTSGSFETQYF
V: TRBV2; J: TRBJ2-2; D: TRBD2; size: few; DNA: TGTGCCAGCAGCGCGGATAGCGGGAGAGCCACCGGGGAGCTGTTTTTT; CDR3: CASSADSGRATGELFF
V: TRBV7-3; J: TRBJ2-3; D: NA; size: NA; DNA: TGTGCCAGCAGCTTAACGGGCAGGGAAACAGATACGCAGTATTTT; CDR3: CASSLTGRETDTQYF
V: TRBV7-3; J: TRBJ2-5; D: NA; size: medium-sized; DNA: TGTGCCAGCAGCCGGCGGCACCAAGAGACCCAGTACTTC; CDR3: CASSRRHQETQYF
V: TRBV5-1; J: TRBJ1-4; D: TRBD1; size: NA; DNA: TGCGCCAGCAGCGAGGGGGCGCCGCGGGAAAAACTGTTTTTT; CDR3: CASSEGAPREKLFF
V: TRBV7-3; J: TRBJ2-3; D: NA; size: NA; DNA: TGTGCCAGCAGCTTAGGGGGGGCCGCCGGAGATACGCAGTATTTT; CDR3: CASSLGGAAGDTQYF
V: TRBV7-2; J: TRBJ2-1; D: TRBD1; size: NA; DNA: TGTGCCAGCAGCCGACCGGGACAGTGGAATGAGCAGTTCTTC; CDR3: CASSRPGQWNEQFF
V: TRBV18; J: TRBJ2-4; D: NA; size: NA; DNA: TGTGCCAGCTCACCCGACTTGTCGGGAAACATTCAGTACTTC; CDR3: CASSPDLSGNIQYF
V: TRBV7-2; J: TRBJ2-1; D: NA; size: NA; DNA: TGTGCCAGCAGCTGGAGGATCTACAATGAGCAGTTCTTC; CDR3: CASSWRIYNEQFF
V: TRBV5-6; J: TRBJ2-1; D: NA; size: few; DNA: TGTGCCAGCAGCGTGCCCTACGTAGGGAGCTCCTACAATGAGCAGTTCTTC; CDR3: CASSVPYVGSSYNEQFF
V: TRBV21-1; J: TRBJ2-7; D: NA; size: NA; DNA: TGTGCCAGCAGGACAGGGGGCTACGAGCAGTACTTC; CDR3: CASRTGGYEQYF
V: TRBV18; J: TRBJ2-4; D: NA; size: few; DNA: TGTGCCAGCTCAGAGGGAGCCAAAAACATTCAGTACTTC; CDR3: CASSEGAKNIQYF
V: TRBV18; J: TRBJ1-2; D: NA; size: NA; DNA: TGTGCCAGCTCACCCACCCGAGCAGGGGCGGAATCGGGCTACACCTTC; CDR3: CASSPTRAGAESGYTF
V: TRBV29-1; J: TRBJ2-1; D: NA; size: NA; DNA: TGCAGCGTTGTAGCCAATGAGCAGTTCTTC; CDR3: CSVVANEQFF